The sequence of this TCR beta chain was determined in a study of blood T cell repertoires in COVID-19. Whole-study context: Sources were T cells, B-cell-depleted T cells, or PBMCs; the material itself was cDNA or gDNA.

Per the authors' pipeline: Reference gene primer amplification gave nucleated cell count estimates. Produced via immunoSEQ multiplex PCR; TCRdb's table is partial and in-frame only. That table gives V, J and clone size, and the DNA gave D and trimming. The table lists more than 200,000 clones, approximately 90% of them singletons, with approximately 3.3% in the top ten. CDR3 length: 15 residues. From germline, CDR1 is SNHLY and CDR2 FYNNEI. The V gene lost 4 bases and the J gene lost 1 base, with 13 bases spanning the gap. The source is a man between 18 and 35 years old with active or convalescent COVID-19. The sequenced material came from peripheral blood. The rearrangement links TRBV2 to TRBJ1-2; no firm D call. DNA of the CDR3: TGTGCCAGCAGTGTCGGACTAAGCAGTAACTATGGCTACACCTTC. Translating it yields CASSVGLSSNYGYTF. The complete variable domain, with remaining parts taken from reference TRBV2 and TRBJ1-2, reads EPEVTQTPSHQVTQMGQEVILRCVPISNHLYFYWYRQILGQKVEFLVSFYNNEISEKSEIFDDQFSVERPDGSNFTLKIRSTKLEDSAMYFCASSVGLSSNYGYTFGSGTRLTVV.